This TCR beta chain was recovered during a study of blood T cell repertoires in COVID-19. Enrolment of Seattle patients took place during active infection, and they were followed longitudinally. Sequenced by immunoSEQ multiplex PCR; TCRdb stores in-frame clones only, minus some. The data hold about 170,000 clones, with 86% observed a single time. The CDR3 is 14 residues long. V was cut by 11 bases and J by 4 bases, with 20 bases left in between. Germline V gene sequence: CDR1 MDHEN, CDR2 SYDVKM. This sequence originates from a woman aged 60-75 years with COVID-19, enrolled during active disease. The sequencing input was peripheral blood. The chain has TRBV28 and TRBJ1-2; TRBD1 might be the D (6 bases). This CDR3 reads CAVSRGGGGYGYTF. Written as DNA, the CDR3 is TGTGCCGTCAGCCGAGGGGGGGGCGGCTATGGCTACACCTTC.